Given below is one T cell receptor beta chain in context. The antigen is unknown. The data are from a study of tumor and adjacent non-tumor tissue in lung cancer. Overall study context: On average, productive TCRbeta reads reached about 4.17 million per sample. Study findings and constraints: Top 100 clones took a larger repertoire share in normal lung.

RNA was extracted from bulk tissue without any cell sorting. Newly diagnosed lung cancer patients had thoracic surgery in China, August–late 2014, without prior chemotherapy. TCRbeta libraries were built with three rounds of nested PCR, modified from ARM-PCR. MiXCR, applied by TCRdb to the multiplex PCR reads, yields one record per CDR3 protein. Among over 85,000 distinct CDR3 sequences listed, over 75% were seen once. The V gene's germline CDR1 is MNHNS and CDR2 SASEGT. The CDR3 contains 15 residues. V was pared by 5 bases and J by 11 bases, with 10 bases of the junction left unmatched. The V and J genes are TRBV6-1 and TRBJ2-1, with 12 nucleotides matching TRBD2. The sequencing sample was made of lung tumor tissue. The TCR was taken from a man in his 70s with non-small cell lung cancer. This CDR3 reads CASSRLAGEYDKQFF. CDR3 sequence (DNA): TGTGCCAGCAGTAGACTAGCGGGGGAATACGATAAGCAGTTCTTC.